A selection of T cell receptor beta chains follows, all from one sample in a study of T cells in Graves' hyperthyroidism and ophthalmopathy. TCRdb itself ran the multiplex PCR reads through MiXCR, one entry per CDR3 protein. The sample lists about 740,000 distinct CDR3 sequences, 12% to 15% seen once, with 10% in the top ten. Sequencing was done on a sample of blood. These receptors came from a woman aged 18-30 years with Graves' hyperthyroidism. Each CDR3 is given with its conserved first and last residue. D genes are given only for firm matches. Clone size is not always given. Where it is, it says once, few, many or a class for expanded clones.

j_call v_call d_call clone_size cdr3_nt cdr3_aa
TRBJ2-3 TRBV13 - many TGTGCCAGCAGCCCTGTGACCGGGGTCATCCTAGAGGCCGATACGCAGTATTTT CASSPVTGVILEADTQYF
TRBJ2-1 TRBV20-1 - - TGCAGTGCTAGAGATCGGGAGCTAGGCTACAATGAGCAGTTCTTC CSARDRELGYNEQFF
TRBJ2-1 TRBV12-3/TRBV12-4 - many TGTGCCAGCAGTTTAATGGGCGGGCGGCCCCTTAATGAGCAGTTCTTC CASSLMGGRPLNEQFF
TRBJ2-2 TRBV3-1 - few TGTGCCAGCAGCTACTTAAACGTTGACACCGGGGAGCTGTTTTTT CASSYLNVDTGELFF
TRBJ2-7 TRBV5-4 TRBD2 many TGTGCCAGCAGTCCGGGAGGGGACCTCTCCTACGAGCAGTACTTC CASSPGGDLSYEQYF
TRBJ1-2 TRBV7-2 - - TGTGCCAGCAGCTCGGGACTGACTGACTACACCTTC CASSSGLTDYTF
TRBJ2-4 TRBV7-9 - - TGTGCCAGCAGCTTAGGGCGGCGGCAAGGCAAAAACATTCAGTACTTC CASSLGRRQGKNIQYF
TRBJ2-7 TRBV6-1 TRBD1 many TGTGCCAGCAGAGGACAGGGGATTGGCTCCTACGAGCAGTACTTC CASRGQGIGSYEQYF
TRBJ2-7 TRBV11-3 TRBD1 - TGTGCCAGCAGCTCTACCGGGACAGAGAGCTCCTACGAGCAGTACTTC CASSSTGTESSYEQYF
TRBJ2-7 TRBV6-1 - many TGTGCCACCTCGCTCGCAAGCTCCTACGAGCAGTACTTC CATSLASSYEQYF
TRBJ1-4 TRBV19 - many TGTGCCAGTAGCCCCCGGTGGACGGCGAATGAAAAACTGTTTTTT CASSPRWTANEKLFF
TRBJ2-2 TRBV9 TRBD2 - TGTGCCAGCAGTCCTAGCGGGAGGGCTCCCGGGGAGCTGTTTTTT CASSPSGRAPGELFF
TRBJ2-7 TRBV7-9 - many TGTGCCAGCAGCCCACGCTACCGGGACATCGAGCAGTACTTC CASSPRYRDIEQYF